This note documents a single TCR beta chain sequence. Antigen unknown. Other DNA sequences in the sample encode the same CDR3. The data stem from a study of cytomegalovirus exposure and HLA in healthy donors. Study outcomes and limitations: Among the CMV-associated chains, three were confirmed in vitro as specific for CMV antigens. According to the study, roughly 160 TCR beta chains were cytomegalovirus-associated.

V dropped 2 bases and J dropped 4 bases, with 5 bases sitting between them. The CDR3 extends over 11 amino acids. The germline CDR1 and CDR2 sequences are DFQATT and SNEGSKA (reference sequence). The assay was immunoSEQ multiplex PCR, and TCRdb's table has in-frame clones only and misses some. The sample includes some 150,000 clones, about 82% seen only once; the top ten take about 2.2%. The sequenced material came from PBMCs. The genes are TRBV20-1 and TRBJ2-5; D possibly corresponds to TRBD1 (5 bases). The receptor comes from a human donor in good health. In DNA form, the CDR3 reads TGCAGTGCTAGAAGGGGAGAGACCCAGTACTTC. It is translated as CSARRGETQYF.